These T cell receptor beta chains were read from a single sample in a study of blood T cell repertoires in COVID-19. The data were produced by immunoSEQ multiplex PCR, yet TCRdb's version contains in-frame clones alone and is incomplete. The table includes about 130,000 clones, around 81% detected once. Material for sequencing was peripheral blood. The receptor source for this set is a human donor in a cohort sampled during active COVID-19. The CDR3 runs from the conserved cysteine through the conserved F or W. Each record gives: CDR3 length, V gene, J gene, CDR3 protein.

CDR3 length: 15
V gene: TRBV19
J gene: TRBJ2-1
CDR3 protein: CASKMGATRYNEQFF

CDR3 length: 18
V gene: TRBV13
J gene: TRBJ2-1
CDR3 protein: CASSFGLIGRGSYNEQFF

CDR3 length: 17
V gene: TRBV3-1/TRBV3-2
J gene: TRBJ2-6
CDR3 protein: CASSLRTGGLGANVLTF

CDR3 length: 13
V gene: TRBV29-1
J gene: TRBJ1-1
CDR3 protein: CSVGGRMNTEAFF

CDR3 length: 12
V gene: TRBV4-1
J gene: TRBJ2-1
CDR3 protein: CASSQDREEQFF

CDR3 length: 15
V gene: TRBV5-1
J gene: TRBJ1-1
CDR3 protein: CASSSDRGLNTEAFF

CDR3 length: 15
V gene: TRBV14
J gene: TRBJ2-3
CDR3 protein: CASSQRLAGTDTQYF

CDR3 length: 15
V gene: TRBV28
J gene: TRBJ1-5
CDR3 protein: CASSPGGAGNQPQHF

CDR3 length: 15
V gene: TRBV13
J gene: TRBJ2-1
CDR3 protein: CASSSRGGRNNEQFF

CDR3 length: 14
V gene: TRBV7-9
J gene: TRBJ2-1
CDR3 protein: CASSSSGQGTEQFF

CDR3 length: 15
V gene: TRBV3-1/TRBV3-2
J gene: TRBJ2-2
CDR3 protein: CASSQGPGDTGELFF

CDR3 length: 17
V gene: TRBV11-3
J gene: TRBJ2-5
CDR3 protein: CASTSDSDRENQETQYF

CDR3 length: 17
V gene: TRBV13
J gene: TRBJ1-2
CDR3 protein: CASSLRGQGAYMDGYTF

CDR3 length: 16
V gene: TRBV5-1
J gene: TRBJ2-3
CDR3 protein: CASSLRLAGTTDTQYF

CDR3 length: 15
V gene: TRBV19
J gene: TRBJ2-3
CDR3 protein: CASSLVAGSTDTQYF

CDR3 length: 16
V gene: TRBV5-5
J gene: TRBJ2-1
CDR3 protein: CASSPTSSGWVNEQFF

CDR3 length: 13
V gene: TRBV24-1
J gene: TRBJ2-1
CDR3 protein: CATSEPGGNEQFF

CDR3 length: 12
V gene: TRBV6-2/TRBV6-3
J gene: TRBJ2-1
CDR3 protein: CASSWGDNEQFF

CDR3 length: 13
V gene: TRBV6-4
J gene: TRBJ1-5
CDR3 protein: CASSPDRDQPQHF

CDR3 length: 12
V gene: TRBV12-3/TRBV12-4
J gene: TRBJ2-2
CDR3 protein: CGWDNNTGELFF

CDR3 length: 13
V gene: TRBV5-4
J gene: TRBJ2-7
CDR3 protein: CASNAHTSDEQYF

CDR3 length: 15
V gene: TRBV19
J gene: TRBJ2-6
CDR3 protein: CASSINGVGANVLTF

CDR3 length: 15
V gene: TRBV6-5
J gene: TRBJ1-1
CDR3 protein: CASSYRGPMNTEAFF

CDR3 length: 14
V gene: TRBV5-1
J gene: TRBJ1-2
CDR3 protein: CASSPIITGYGYTF

CDR3 length: 16
V gene: TRBV21-1
J gene: TRBJ1-1
CDR3 protein: CASSKIGSARNTEAFF

CDR3 length: 14
V gene: TRBV6-1
J gene: TRBJ1-5
CDR3 protein: CASSEIPGLQPQHF

CDR3 length: 14
V gene: TRBV11-2
J gene: TRBJ2-7
CDR3 protein: CASSFTDRGYEQYF

CDR3 length: 14
V gene: TRBV7-2
J gene: TRBJ1-1
CDR3 protein: CASSLETGDTEAFF

CDR3 length: 12
V gene: TRBV5-4
J gene: TRBJ2-7
CDR3 protein: CASSFTGYEQYF

CDR3 length: 16
V gene: TRBV6-4
J gene: TRBJ2-3
CDR3 protein: CASSDRSGASTDTQYF

CDR3 length: 15
V gene: TRBV6-6
J gene: TRBJ1-2
CDR3 protein: CASSYPPGQDGGYTF

CDR3 length: 11
V gene: TRBV20-1
J gene: TRBJ1-2
CDR3 protein: CSAGTGAGVTF

CDR3 length: 11
V gene: TRBV20-1
J gene: TRBJ2-7
CDR3 protein: CSASRGYEQYF

CDR3 length: 16
V gene: TRBV7-2
J gene: TRBJ2-7
CDR3 protein: CASSFTGAAAYYEQYF

CDR3 length: 16
V gene: TRBV9
J gene: TRBJ1-2
CDR3 protein: CASSVDTGPGVYGYTF

CDR3 length: 14
V gene: TRBV28
J gene: TRBJ1-4
CDR3 protein: CASSALVYNEKLFF

CDR3 length: 19
V gene: TRBV5-1
J gene: TRBJ2-3
CDR3 protein: CASSLYGWTVLTPTDTQYF

CDR3 length: 15
V gene: TRBV18
J gene: TRBJ1-1
CDR3 protein: CASLDQGSRNTEAFF